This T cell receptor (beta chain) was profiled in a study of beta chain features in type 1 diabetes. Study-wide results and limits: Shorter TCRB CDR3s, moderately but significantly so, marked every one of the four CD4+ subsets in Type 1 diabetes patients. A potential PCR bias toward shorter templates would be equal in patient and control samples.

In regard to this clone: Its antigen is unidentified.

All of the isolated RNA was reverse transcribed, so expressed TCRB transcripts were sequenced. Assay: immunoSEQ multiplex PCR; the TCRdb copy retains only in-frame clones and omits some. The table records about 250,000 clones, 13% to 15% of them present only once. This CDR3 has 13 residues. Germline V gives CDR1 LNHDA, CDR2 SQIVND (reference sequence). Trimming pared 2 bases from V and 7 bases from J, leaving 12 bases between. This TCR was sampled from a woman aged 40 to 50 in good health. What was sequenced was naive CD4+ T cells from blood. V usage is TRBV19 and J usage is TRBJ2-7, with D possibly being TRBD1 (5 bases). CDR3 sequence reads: CASSILQGWEQYF. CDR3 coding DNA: TGTGCCAGTAGTATACTTCAGGGCTGGGAGCAGTACTTC.